This passage covers 18 T cell receptor beta chains from one sample sequenced in a study of CD8+CD57+ T cells in acquired aplastic anemia (dated by TCRdb to 2016 to 2018). The sequencer was an Illumina HiSeq 2000. TCR beta VDJ combination and CDR3 sequence profiling used genomic DNA as the template. TCRdb reworked the public reads: Q25 trimming with fastp, MiXCR clone assembly, productive beta chains retained. Entries are consolidated by CDR3 protein sequence, retaining the most common genes and DNA. The sample includes about half a million distinct CDR3 sequences, with less than 35% observed a single time. The ten largest clones represent 0.82% of the sample. Patients chosen for sequencing had shown expansion of CD8+CD57+ cells by flow cytometry. The sequenced sample was sorted CD4+, CD8+, or CD8+CD57+ T cells (not recorded which) from PBMCs. The origin of the receptors is a human donor with aplastic anemia.

V usage is TRBV4-3 and J usage is TRBJ1-5, with 7 nucleotides matching TRBD1. Germline assignment: CDR1 LGHNA and CDR2 YSLEER. The CDR3 loop spans 14 amino acids. The junction had 4 bases not matched to a gene; V was cut back by 3 bases and J by 5 bases. CDR3 DNA sequence: TGCGCCAGCAGCCATGATCAGGGGGATCAGCCCCAGCATTTT. It yields the protein CASSHDQGDQPQHF.

The chain uses TRBV29-1 and TRBJ1-2, with TRBD1 identical over 11 bases. Germline trimming cut 7 bases from V and 8 bases from J; bases unmatched to any gene: 12. The V gene's germline CDR1 is SQVTM and CDR2 ANQGSEA. This CDR3 has 14 residues. The CDR3 loop reads CSAGGLGQGEGYTF. CDR3 in DNA: TGCAGCGCCGGAGGCTTGGGACAGGGGGAAGGCTACACCTTC.

In this sample, this clonotype turned up a few times. It is unclear where the CDR3 begins or ends on the DNA, so no DNA is shown, and the CDR3 is as TCRdb lists it. The V gene is TRBV15, the J gene TRBJ2-7; the D call of TRBD2 is as the table states it, not checked on the DNA. The germline CDR1 and CDR2 sequences are LNHNV and YYDKDF (reference sequence). The CDR3 is 20 amino acids long, termini counted. The CDR3 is CATSIYLCSVNSGTAGEQYF.

This clonotype was seen repeatedly, ten times or more. The chain uses TRBV6-1 and TRBJ1-5, with D uncertain. Trimming took off 8 bases at V and 5 bases at J, with 7 bases between the two ends. The CDR3 spans 11 residues. Germline V lookup: CDR1 MNHNS, CDR2 SASEGT. CDR3 sequence: CASEGDQPQHF. In DNA, the CDR3 is TGTGCCAGCGAGGGCGATCAGCCCCAGCATTTT.

The chain uses TRBV5-4 and TRBJ2-7, with 9 bases fitting TRBD2. Germline V gene lookup returns CDR1 SGHNT and CDR2 YYREEE (reference sequence). The CDR3 runs 14 residues. V shed 2 bases, J shed 2 bases, and the junction held 2 bases outside the gene matches. This CDR3 is CASSFGTSPYEQYV. In DNA form, the CDR3 reads TGTGCCAGCAGCTTTGGGACTAGCCCCTACGAGCAGTACGTC.

The chain carries TRBV12-3 or TRBV12-4 and TRBJ2-7, with D possibly being TRBD2 (7 bases). The V and J ends lost 5 bases and 8 bases respectively, with 13 bases between them. This CDR3 is built from 12 residues. The CDR3 region is CASSIRGGKQYF. Written as DNA, the CDR3 is TGTGCCAGCAGTATAAGGGGGGGGAAGCAGTACTTC.

The V and J genes are TRBV30 and TRBJ1-5, with a tentative D call TRBD1 (6 bases). This CDR3 has 13 residues. Germline CDR1 GTSNPN, CDR2 SVGIG (reference sequence). Trimming took off 1 base at V and 6 bases at J, with 10 bases between the two ends. CDR3 in amino acids: CAWSDRDFQPQHF. In DNA, the CDR3 is TGTGCCTGGAGTGACAGGGATTTTCAGCCCCAGCATTTT.

The sample holds many counts of this clonotype. This chain links TRBV19 with TRBJ1-4; D gene ambiguous. V gave up 1 base and J gave up 0 bases, with 3 bases separating them. Germline-derived CDR1 and CDR2 are LNHDA and SQIVND (reference sequence). CDR3 length equals 14 residues. CDR3: CASSIGTTNEKLFF. For the CDR3, the DNA is TGTGCCAGTAGTATAGGGACAACTAATGAAAAACTGTTTTTT.

This clonotype was counted ten times or more. The rearrangement links TRBV7-2 to TRBJ2-7; 14 bases are a match to TRBD2. Germline-derived CDR1 and CDR2 are SGHTA and FQGNSA. This CDR3 spans 16 amino acids. The ends lost 1 base at V and 4 bases at J; junction bases unmatched: 3. The CDR3 nucleotides are TGTGCCAGCAGCTTAGTGACTAGCGGGAGGGCGTACGAGCAGTACTTC. Amino acids: CASSLVTSGRAYEQYF.

This clonotype showed up just a few times. The chain recombines TRBV5-1 with TRBJ2-3; 9 bases line up with TRBD1. Trimming took 5 bases from V and 4 from J; bases not matched to a gene: 11. This CDR3 has 16 amino acids. CDR1 SGHRS and CDR2 YFSETQ come from the germline V gene. In DNA, the CDR3 is TGCGCCAGCAGTGTCTCTTTGGGACAGGGCGCAGATACGCAGTATTTT. Translated: CASSVSLGQGADTQYF. The whole variable domain, filled in from reference TRBV5-1 and TRBJ2-3, reads KAGVTQTPRYLIKTRGQQVTLSCSPISGHRSVSWYQQTPGQGLQFLFEYFSETQRNKGNFPGRFSGRQFSNSRSEMNVSTLELGDSALYLCASSVSLGQGADTQYFGPGTRLTVL.

The gene calls are TRBV4-2 and TRBJ2-7; 9 nucleotides match TRBD2. The CDR3 loop spans 17 amino acids. The J segment lost 4 bases and the V segment lost 1 base, leaving 11 bases of the junction unmatched. Germline-derived CDR1 and CDR2 are LGHNA and YNFKEQ. The CDR3 loop is CASSQAFLAGRSYEQYF. The CDR3 region has the DNA TGTGCCAGCAGCCAAGCTTTCCTAGCGGGAAGGTCGTACGAGCAGTACTTC.

The V gene is TRBV19, the J gene TRBJ2-3, with a tentative D call TRBD1 (6 bases). CDR3 size: 14 residues. Germline values: CDR1 LNHDA, CDR2 SQIVND (reference sequence). V lost 6 bases to trimming and J lost 2 bases, with 12 bases between them. CDR3 region: CASRRTENTDTQYF. As DNA, the CDR3 is TGTGCCAGTAGGCGGACAGAGAACACAGATACGCAGTATTTT.

Comment on this clonotype: This may stem from a read error, because a much larger clone lies one nucleotide away. The rearrangement joins TRBV14 to TRBJ1-1, with unresolved D. The V and J ends lost 5 bases and 5 bases respectively, with 12 bases between them. The length of the CDR3 is 13 residues. Germline CDR1 is SGHDN and CDR2 is FVKESK. In nucleotides, the CDR3 is TGTGCCAGCAGCAGCAAACGGGGAACTGAAGCTTTCTTT. It translates to CASSSKRGTEAFF.

This clonotype was observed many times. V usage is TRBV7-3 and J usage is TRBJ1-6, with a possible D match to TRBD1 (5 bases). Germline CDR1 reads SGHTA; CDR2 reads FQGTGA. The CDR3 is 16 amino acids. V gave up 0 bases and J gave up 6 bases, with 12 bases separating them. The CDR3 bases are TGTGCCAGCAGCTTAACAGCCCCAAGGGGTAATTCACCCCTCCACTTT. Its protein is CASSLTAPRGNSPLHF.

The chain links TRBV7-2 to TRBJ1-1; TRBD1 is a possible D gene (6 bases). CDR3 length: 13 residues. Germline lookup yields CDR1 SGHTA and CDR2 FQGNSA. Trimming shortened V by 1 base and J by 8 bases, and 11 bases separated the two germline ends. The CDR3 here is CASSLEGTQEAFF. In DNA form, the CDR3 reads TGTGCCAGCAGCTTAGAGGGGACACAAGAAGCTTTCTTT.

The V and J genes are TRBV5-6 and TRBJ2-3; the D gene is possibly TRBD2 (6 bases). From germline, CDR1 is SGHDT and CDR2 YYEEEE. Trimming took off 0 bases at V and 2 bases at J, with 13 bases between the two ends. This CDR3 has 16 residues. CDR3: CASSLELRLDTDTQYF. The CDR3 DNA reads TGTGCCAGCAGCTTGGAATTGAGACTAGACACAGATACGCAGTATTTT.

This clonotype was observed many times. The V call is TRBV9, the J call TRBJ2-7; maybe TRBD2 (5 bases). The V end was cut by 0 bases, the J end by 3 bases, with 13 bases between. CDR3 length equals 15 residues. Per the germline V gene, CDR1 is SGDLS and CDR2 is YYNGEE. CDR3 in DNA: TGTGCCAGCAGCGTAGGAGCAGAGAGGGTCTACGAGCAGTACTTC. Translating gives CASSVGAERVYEQYF.

The chain recombines TRBV19 with TRBJ1-6, with TRBD1 as a possible D gene (6 bases). The length of the CDR3 is 12 residues. Germline assignment: CDR1 LNHDA and CDR2 SQIVND (reference sequence). Trimming took 7 bases from V and 7 from J, leaving 8 bases between them. The CDR3 is CASNQGNSPLHF. The CDR3 bases are TGTGCCAGTAATCAGGGGAATTCACCCCTCCACTTT.